The entry below describes one TCR beta chain. Its antigen is as yet unknown. The sample originates from a study of immune evolution from preneoplasia to lung adenocarcinoma. The study's findings and limits: Normal lung had highest clonality; later lesions appeared denser, more diverse.

Repertoires were generated with immunoSEQ multiplex PCR, while TCRdb's copy carries only in-frame clones and drops some. The table lists some 5,400 clones, 70% to 90% of them singletons. Germline V CDR1 and CDR2: MNHNS, SASEGT. Trimming took off 1 base at V and 3 bases at J, with 14 bases between the two ends. The CDR3 is 16 residues long. This sequence joins TRBV6-1 and TRBJ2-3; D remains unclear. This receptor was identified in a person aged 60-79 years with lung adenocarcinoma. The material sequenced was FFPE minimally invasive lung adenocarcinoma tissue. The CDR3 sequence: CASSEGLGQLTDTQYF. CDR3 nucleotide sequence: TGTGCCAGCAGTGAAGGCTTAGGGCAATTAACAGATACGCAGTATTTT.